The rows below give T cell receptor beta chains drawn from one sample of a study of blood T cell repertoires in COVID-19. The table came from immunoSEQ multiplex PCR; TCRdb's copy has only in-frame clones and leaves some out. The sample includes 100,000 to 120,000 clones, around 84% of them seen just once. Sequencing was performed on peripheral blood. These TCRs come from a woman of 80 years or more with acute or convalescent COVID-19. The CDR3 runs from the conserved cysteine through the conserved F or W.

CASSEDGGRAVHEQYF	16	TRBJ2-7	TRBV6-1
CASSLRTGRQETQYF	15	TRBJ2-5	TRBV4-1
CASSQDSRGQETQYF	15	TRBJ2-5	TRBV3-1/TRBV3-2
CASSPWTGQETQYF	14	TRBJ2-5	TRBV5-1
CSDGGNEQFF	10	TRBJ2-1	TRBV29-1
CASSYTSGKSSYEQYF	16	TRBJ2-7	TRBV27
CSVSPFNTGELFF	13	TRBJ2-2	TRBV29-1
CASSEYGSRGTQYF	14	TRBJ2-3	TRBV11-2
CASSQVIRGEQYF	13	TRBJ2-7	TRBV14
CASSKYPRGGGGYTF	15	TRBJ1-2	TRBV6-5
CASSQADTYNEQFF	14	TRBJ2-1	TRBV3-1/TRBV3-2
CASSFTENTEAFF	13	TRBJ1-1	TRBV11-3
CASSDPGAANTEAFF	15	TRBJ1-1	TRBV2
CASAGQGNTEAFF	13	TRBJ1-1	TRBV12-3/TRBV12-4
CASSKTSGREETQYF	15	TRBJ2-5	TRBV2
CASSHPREKAQYF	13	TRBJ2-5	TRBV3-1/TRBV3-2